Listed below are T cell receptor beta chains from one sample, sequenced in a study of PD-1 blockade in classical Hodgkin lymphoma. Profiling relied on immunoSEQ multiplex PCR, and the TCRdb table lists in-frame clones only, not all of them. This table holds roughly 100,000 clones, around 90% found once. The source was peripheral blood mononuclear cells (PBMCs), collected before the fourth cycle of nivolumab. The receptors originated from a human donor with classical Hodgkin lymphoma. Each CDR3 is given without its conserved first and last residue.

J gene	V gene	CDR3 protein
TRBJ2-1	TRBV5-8	ASSPIGLATYNEQF
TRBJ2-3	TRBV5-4	ASSRQGSSTDTQY
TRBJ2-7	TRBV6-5	ASSLQGTEQY
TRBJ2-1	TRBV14	ASGLAGGVVQF
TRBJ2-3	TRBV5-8	ASSLGTSTDTQY
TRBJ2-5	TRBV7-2	ASGVGTRLKETQY
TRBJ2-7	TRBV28	ASSPRSVWDEQY
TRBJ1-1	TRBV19	ASSRGTGGRTEAF
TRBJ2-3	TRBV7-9	ASAHGTDTQY
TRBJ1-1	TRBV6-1	ASSERNQGAATEAF
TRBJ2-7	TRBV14	ASSQDSLSEQY
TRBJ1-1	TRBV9	ASSVVGGRTEAF